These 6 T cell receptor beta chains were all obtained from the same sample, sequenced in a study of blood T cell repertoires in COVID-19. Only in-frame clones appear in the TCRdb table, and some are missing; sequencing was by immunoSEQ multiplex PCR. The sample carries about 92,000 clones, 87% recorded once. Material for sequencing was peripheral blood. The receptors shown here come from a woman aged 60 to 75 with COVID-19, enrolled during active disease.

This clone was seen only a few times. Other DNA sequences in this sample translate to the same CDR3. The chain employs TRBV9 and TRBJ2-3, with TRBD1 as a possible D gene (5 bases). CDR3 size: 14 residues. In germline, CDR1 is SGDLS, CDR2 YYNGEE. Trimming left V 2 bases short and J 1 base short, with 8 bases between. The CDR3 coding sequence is TGTGCCAGCAGCGTCGGCAGGGGCACAGATACGCAGTATTTT. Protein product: CASSVGRGTDTQYF.

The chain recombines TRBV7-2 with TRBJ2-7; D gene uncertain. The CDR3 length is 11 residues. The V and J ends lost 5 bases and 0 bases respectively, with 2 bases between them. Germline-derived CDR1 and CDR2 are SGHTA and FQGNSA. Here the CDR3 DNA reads TGTGCCAGCAGCCGCTCCTACGAGCAGTACTTC. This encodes CASSRSYEQYF.

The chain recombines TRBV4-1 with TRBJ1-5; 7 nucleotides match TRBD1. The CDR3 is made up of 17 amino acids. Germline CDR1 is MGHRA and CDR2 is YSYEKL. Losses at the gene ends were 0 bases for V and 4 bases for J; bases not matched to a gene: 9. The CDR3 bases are TGCGCCAGCAGCCAAGATTGGCTGGGACAGCCGAATCAGCCCCAGCATTTT. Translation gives CASSQDWLGQPNQPQHF.

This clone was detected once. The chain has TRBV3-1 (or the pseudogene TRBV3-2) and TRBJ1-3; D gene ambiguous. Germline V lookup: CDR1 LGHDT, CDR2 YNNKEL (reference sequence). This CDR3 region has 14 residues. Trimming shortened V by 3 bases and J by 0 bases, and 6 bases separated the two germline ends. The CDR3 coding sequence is TGTGCCAGCAGCCAGAGGAACTCTGGAAACACCATATATTTT. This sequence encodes CASSQRNSGNTIYF.

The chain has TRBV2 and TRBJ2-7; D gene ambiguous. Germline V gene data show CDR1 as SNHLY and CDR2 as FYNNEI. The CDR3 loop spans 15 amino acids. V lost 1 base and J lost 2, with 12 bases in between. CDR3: CASSEGHAEPYEQYF. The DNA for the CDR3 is TGTGCCAGCAGTGAAGGGCACGCCGAACCCTACGAGCAGTACTTC.

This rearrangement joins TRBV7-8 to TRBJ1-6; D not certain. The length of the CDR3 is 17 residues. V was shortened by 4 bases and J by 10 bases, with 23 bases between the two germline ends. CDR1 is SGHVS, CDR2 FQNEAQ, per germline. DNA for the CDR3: TGTGCCAGCAGCTCTTTCCCGCGGGGTGCAGCTGGGTCACCCCTCCACTTT. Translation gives CASSSFPRGAAGSPLHF.